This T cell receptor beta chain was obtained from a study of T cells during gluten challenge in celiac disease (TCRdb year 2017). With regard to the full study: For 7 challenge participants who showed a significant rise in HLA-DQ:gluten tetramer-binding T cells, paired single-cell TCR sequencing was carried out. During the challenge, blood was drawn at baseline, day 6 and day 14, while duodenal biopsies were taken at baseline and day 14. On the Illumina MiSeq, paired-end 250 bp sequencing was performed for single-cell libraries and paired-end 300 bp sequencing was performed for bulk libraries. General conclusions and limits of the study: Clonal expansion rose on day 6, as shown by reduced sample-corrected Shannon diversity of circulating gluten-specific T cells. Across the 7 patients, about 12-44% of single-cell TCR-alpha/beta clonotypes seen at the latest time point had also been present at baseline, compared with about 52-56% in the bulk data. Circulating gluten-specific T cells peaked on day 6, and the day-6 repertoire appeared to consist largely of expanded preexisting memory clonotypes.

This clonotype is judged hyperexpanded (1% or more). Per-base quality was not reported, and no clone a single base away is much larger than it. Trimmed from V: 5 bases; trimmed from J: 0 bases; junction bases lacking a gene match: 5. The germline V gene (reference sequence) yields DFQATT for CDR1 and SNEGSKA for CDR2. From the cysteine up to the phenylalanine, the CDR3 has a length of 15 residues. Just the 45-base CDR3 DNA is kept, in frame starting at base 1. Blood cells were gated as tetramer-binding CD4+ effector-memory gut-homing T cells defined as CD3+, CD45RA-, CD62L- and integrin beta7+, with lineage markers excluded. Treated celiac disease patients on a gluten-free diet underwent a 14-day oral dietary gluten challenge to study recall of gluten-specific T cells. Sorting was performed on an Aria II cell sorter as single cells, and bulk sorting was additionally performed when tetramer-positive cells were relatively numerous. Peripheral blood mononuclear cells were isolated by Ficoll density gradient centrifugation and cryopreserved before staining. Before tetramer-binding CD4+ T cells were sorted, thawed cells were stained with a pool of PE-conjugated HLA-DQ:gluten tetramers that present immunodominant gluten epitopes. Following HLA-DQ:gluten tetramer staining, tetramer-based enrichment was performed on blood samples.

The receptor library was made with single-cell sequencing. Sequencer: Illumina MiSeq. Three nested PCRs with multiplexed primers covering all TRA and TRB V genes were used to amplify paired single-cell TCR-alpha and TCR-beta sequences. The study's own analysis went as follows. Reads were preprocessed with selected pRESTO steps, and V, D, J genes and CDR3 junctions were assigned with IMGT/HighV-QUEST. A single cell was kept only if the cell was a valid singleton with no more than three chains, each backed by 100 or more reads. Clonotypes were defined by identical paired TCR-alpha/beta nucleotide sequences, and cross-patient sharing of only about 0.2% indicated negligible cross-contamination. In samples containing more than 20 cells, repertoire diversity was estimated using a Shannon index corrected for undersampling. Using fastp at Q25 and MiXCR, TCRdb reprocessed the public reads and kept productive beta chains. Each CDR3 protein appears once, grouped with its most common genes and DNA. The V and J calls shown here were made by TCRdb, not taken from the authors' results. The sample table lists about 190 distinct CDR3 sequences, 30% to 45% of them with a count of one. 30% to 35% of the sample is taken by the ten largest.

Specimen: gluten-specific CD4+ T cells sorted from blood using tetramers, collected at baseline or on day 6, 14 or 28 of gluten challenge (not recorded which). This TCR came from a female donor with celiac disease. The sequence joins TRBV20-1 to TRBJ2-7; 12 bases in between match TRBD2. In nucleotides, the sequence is TGCAGTGCTCCGACTAGCGGGAGTCCCTCCTACGAGCAGTACTTC. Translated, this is CSAPTSGSPSYEQYF.